This T cell receptor beta chain was captured by sequencing in a study of blood T cell repertoires in COVID-19. As for the study in general: Whether acute or convalescent, the COVID-19 samples came from the United States, Italy and Spain. In each case, the material was cDNA or gDNA derived from T cells, B-cell-depleted T cells, or PBMCs.

Per the authors' pipeline: Nucleated cell number was recorded as an estimate derived from reference gene primer amplification. Here immunoSEQ multiplex PCR was the method, and the copy in TCRdb shows in-frame clones only, minus some. V and J calls and clone size are those listed in that table; D and trimming were worked out from the DNA. The top ten clones hold 3% to 4% of a sample with around 370,000 clones, about 90% of them seen once. After removal of 5 bases from V and 9 bases from J, the junction contained 9 bases not matched to a gene. This CDR3 has 15 amino acids. The V gene's germline CDR1 is MNHEY and CDR2 SVGEGT.

Sample: peripheral blood. The TCR comes from a woman aged 18 to 35 who had recovered from COVID-19. The chain has TRBV6-2 or TRBV6-3 and TRBJ2-1, with 11 bases matching TRBD2. The CDR3 loop is CASSTLAGGFGEQFF. CDR3 nucleotides: TGTGCCAGCAGTACTCTAGCGGGAGGCTTCGGTGAGCAGTTCTTC.